This entry is about one TCR beta chain. The antigen remains unidentified. This specimen belongs to a study of a mutant IDH1 vaccine in newly diagnosed glioma. Here immunoSEQ multiplex PCR was the method, and the copy in TCRdb shows in-frame clones only, minus some. Of around 40,000 clones in the sample, 78% are singletons; the top ten hold about 6.3%. V was shortened by 2 bases and J by 3 bases, with 17 bases between the two germline ends. CDR3 length: 16 residues. Looked up from germline, CDR1 is KGHSY and CDR2 is FQNENV. Documented time point: week 23, last vaccination. In the vaccine, a single dose held 300 ug of the mutant IDH1 20-mer peptide, along with topical imiquimod.

The TCR comes from a woman in her thirties or forties with glioma. Some clones in this sample may be carry-over from other donors' samples. The chain links TRBV16 to TRBJ2-7; possibly TRBD1 for D (5 bases). Sequenced here: PBMCs, sampled from a glioma patient whose treatment included an IDH1 peptide vaccine. CDR3 in DNA: TGTGCCAGCAGCCAAGATCCAGGGAAGAGATACTACGAGCAGTACTTC. It encodes CASSQDPGKRYYEQYF.